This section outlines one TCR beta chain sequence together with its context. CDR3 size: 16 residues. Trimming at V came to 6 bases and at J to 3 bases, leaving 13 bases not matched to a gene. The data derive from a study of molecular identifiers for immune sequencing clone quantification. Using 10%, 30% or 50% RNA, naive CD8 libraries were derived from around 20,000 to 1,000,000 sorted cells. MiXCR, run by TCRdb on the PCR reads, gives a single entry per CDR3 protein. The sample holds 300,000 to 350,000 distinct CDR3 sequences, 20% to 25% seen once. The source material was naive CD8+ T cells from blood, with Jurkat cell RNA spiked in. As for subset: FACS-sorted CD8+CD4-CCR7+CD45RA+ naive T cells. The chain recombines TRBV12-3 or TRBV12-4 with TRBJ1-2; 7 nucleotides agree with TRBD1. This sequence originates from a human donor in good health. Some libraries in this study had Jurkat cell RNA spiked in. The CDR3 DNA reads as TGTGCCAGCAGGGGCACTTCGGGCAGGGGGGACTATGGCTACACCTTC. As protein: CASRGTSGRGDYGYTF.